This T cell receptor beta chain was captured by sequencing in a study of CD8 T cells in Susac syndrome. The CDR3 is made up of 14 amino acids. Germline CDR1 and CDR2: MNHEY and SMNVEV (reference sequence). V was pared by 3 bases and J by 1 base, with 2 bases of the junction left unmatched. Random hexamers were used to reverse transcribe the RNA input (roughly 0.5 to 1 ug). Amplification of TCR beta CDR3 spanned 54 Vbeta and 13 Jbeta via immunoSEQ multiplex PCR. In TCRdb, the immunoSEQ multiplex PCR reads were re-called with MiXCR into one record per CDR3 protein. The table records about 120,000 distinct CDR3 sequences, 92% of them present only once. Sequencing of TCR beta was carried out in blood CD8+ and CD4+ T cells. TEMRA cells were FACS-enriched and CD8+ and CD4+ T cells negatively isolated.

The receptor's source is a human donor in good health. Sequencing was done on a sample of CD8+ T cells from PBMCs. This rearrangement joins TRBV27 to TRBJ2-5; 7 bases line up with TRBD2. The CDR3, as DNA: TGTGCCAGCAGTTTCACTAGCGCCCAAGAGACCCAGTACTTC. Translation gives CASSFTSAQETQYF.